These 4 T cell receptor beta chains originate from one sample sequenced in a study of T cell repertoires in cytomegalovirus infection. Their antigen targets remain unknown. TCRdb itself ran the reads through MiXCR, one entry per CDR3 protein. The data contain hundreds of thousands of distinct CDR3 sequences, about 39% of them seen just once; the ten biggest clones take up 43%. This material consisted of cultured PBMCs, taken from culture after CMV antigen stimulation. Receptors originate from a human donor in good health (CMV status not recorded). Some clones in this sample may be carry-over from other donors' samples.

The J gene is TRBJ2-3, the V gene TRBV12-3 or TRBV12-4; 10 positions agree with TRBD2. With V trimmed by 3 bases and J by 7 bases, 10 bases remained unmatched. CDR3 length: 16 amino acids. The CDR3 reads CASSLSGGAGWNTQYF. The CDR3 nucleotides read TGTGCCAGCAGTTTGAGCGGGGGGGCTGGCTGGAATACGCAGTATTTT.

A few counts support this clonotype. The CDR3 bases are TGTGCCAGCAGCGAATGGGTACAAGAGACCCAGTACTTC. It encodes CASSEWVQETQYF. The chain couples TRBV7-2 to TRBJ2-5; D is unresolved. Germline V gene data show CDR1 as SGHTA and CDR2 as FQGNSA. Trimming removed 5 bases from V and 2 bases from J, with 9 bases in between. The CDR3 consists of 13 residues.

J is TRBJ1-5 and V is TRBV7-6, with D perhaps matching TRBD1 (5 bases). V was cut by 4 bases and J by 3 bases, with 7 bases left in between. Germline V gene sequence: CDR1 SGHVS, CDR2 FNYEAQ. This CDR3 comprises 13 residues. The DNA of the CDR3 is TGTGCCAGCAGCTCAGGGTTCAATCAGCCCCAGCATTTT. This translates into CASSSGFNQPQHF.

The chain carries TRBV7-2 and TRBJ2-1; D perhaps matches TRBD2 (6 bases). CDR1 SGHTA and CDR2 FQGNSA come from the germline V gene. The CDR3 totals 12 residues. V dropped 7 bases and J dropped 9 bases, with 13 bases sitting between them. CDR3 bases: TGTGCCAGCACCTGGGGGGTTACTGAGCAGTTCTTC. This gives the protein CASTWGVTEQFF. Drawing the rest from reference TRBV7-2 and TRBJ2-1, the complete variable domain is GAGVSQSPSNKVTEKGKDVELRCDPISGHTALYWYRQSLGQGLEFLIYFQGNSAPDKSGLPSDRFSAERTGGSVSTLTIQRTQQEDSAVYLCASTWGVTEQFFGPGTRLTVL.